The 18 T cell receptor beta chains below were found in one sample sequenced in a study of cytomegalovirus exposure and HLA in healthy donors. It was with 60 Vbeta and 13 Jbeta primers that the PCR ran. Produced via immunoSEQ multiplex PCR; TCRdb's table is partial and in-frame only. Of about 130,000 clones in the sample, under 85% are singletons; the top ten hold roughly 1.8%. Sequenced material: PBMCs. The receptors were gathered from a boy between 5 and 17 years old in good health and CMV-seronegative.

The chain has TRBV7-2 and TRBJ2-2; 8 bases map to TRBD2. Looked up from germline, CDR1 is SGHTA and CDR2 is FQGNSA. CDR3 length equals 15 residues. With 4 bases clipped from V and 2 bases from J, the junction kept 3 bases outside the gene matches. CDR3 DNA sequence: TGTGCCAGCAGCTCACTAGCGGTTAACACCGGGGAGCTGTTTTTT. This codes for CASSSLAVNTGELFF.

The gene calls are TRBV30 and TRBJ1-2, with D possibly being TRBD1 (5 bases). The length of the CDR3 is 13 residues. From germline, CDR1 is GTSNPN and CDR2 SVGIG (reference sequence). The V end was cut by 0 bases, the J end by 6 bases, with 11 bases between. The CDR3: CAWSVVAGNGYTF. The DNA of the CDR3 is TGTGCCTGGAGTGTAGTCGCAGGGAATGGCTACACCTTC.

The chain recombines TRBV10-3 with TRBJ2-3; tentatively, D is TRBD1 (6 bases). The CDR3 totals 14 residues. V shed 6 bases and J shed 0 bases, with 10 bases lying between them. Germline-derived CDR1 and CDR2 are ENHRY and SYGVKD. The CDR3 DNA sequence: TGTGCCATCAGGGACAGTACTAGCACAGATACGCAGTATTTT. This gives the protein CAIRDSTSTDTQYF.

Notes on this clone: Other DNA sequences from this sample encode an identical CDR3 as well. The chain carries TRBV10-3 and TRBJ2-7; D may be TRBD2 (5 bases). Germline V CDR1 and CDR2: ENHRY, SYGVKD. The CDR3 sequence is 12 residues long. The germline V and J ends were trimmed by 0 bases and 6 bases, with 6 bases remaining between them. In DNA, the CDR3 is TGTGCCATCAGTGAGTCCGGGGTCGAGCAGTACTTC. Translated, it gives CAISESGVEQYF.

J is TRBJ1-1 and V is TRBV11-2; D unclear. The germline gives CDR1 SGHAT, CDR2 FQNNGV. This CDR3 region has 19 residues. V was trimmed by 0 bases and J by 1 base, leaving 21 bases between them. The CDR3 DNA is TGTGCCAGCAGCTTAGATCTGGGAGGACCCACCGTGGGGAACACTGAAGCTTTCTTT. Protein: CASSLDLGGPTVGNTEAFF.

The chain has TRBV2 and TRBJ1-2; D uncertain. Per the germline V gene, CDR1 is SNHLY and CDR2 is FYNNEI. The CDR3 loop spans 11 amino acids. Between the trimmed V and J ends, which lost 3 bases and 8 bases, there was a span of 7 bases. The CDR3 DNA reads as TGTGCCAGCAGTGAGGGCTGGGGCTACACCTTC. This gives the protein CASSEGWGYTF.

The chain uses TRBV7-3 and TRBJ2-3, with TRBD2 as a possible D gene (6 bases). Between the trimmed V and J ends, which lost 2 bases and 0 bases, there was a span of 9 bases. This CDR3 has 15 amino acids. Germline CDR1 and CDR2: SGHTA and FQGTGA. CDR3 region: CASSLEGRSTDTQYF. As DNA, the CDR3 is TGTGCCAGCAGCTTAGAGGGGAGGAGCACAGATACGCAGTATTTT.

On this clone: A read error may produce the germline difference seen at one junction end. This sequence joins TRBV7-9 and TRBJ2-7; TRBD1 matches at 9 bases. The CDR3 covers 15 residues. Germline V gene sequence: CDR1 SEHNR, CDR2 FQNEAQ (reference sequence). The CDR3 DNA sequence: TGTTCCAGCAGCTTCCCCGGGACAGGGTCCTACGAGCAGTACTTC. Translation gives CSSSFPGTGSYEQYF.

The CDR3 sequence is CASSQGAQGARGNTIYF. For the CDR3, the DNA is TGCGCCAGCAGCCAAGGGGCGCAGGGGGCGAGAGGAAACACCATATATTTT. The genes are TRBV4-1 and TRBJ1-3, with 8 bases lining up with TRBD1. Germline CDR1 reads MGHRA; CDR2 reads YSYEKL. The CDR3 has 17 residues. After removal of 1 base from V and 4 bases from J, the junction contained 9 bases not matched to a gene.

The chain links TRBV19 to TRBJ1-3, with TRBD1 matching over 8 bases. Germline CDR1 is LNHDA and CDR2 is SQIVND (reference sequence). The CDR3 is 17 amino acids. Losses at the gene ends were 4 bases for V and 3 bases for J; bases not matched to a gene: 11. The CDR3 nucleotides read TGTGCCAGTAGTACCCTGATTGGACAGGGTGGTGGAAACACCATATATTTT. Translating gives CASSTLIGQGGGNTIYF.

The chain joins TRBV21-1 to TRBJ2-7; TRBD1, the D gene given by the table, was not confirmed from the DNA. TRBV21-1 is tagged as a pseudogene. The CDR3 is made up of 12 amino acids. The CDR3 DNA reads as TGTGCCAGCAGCAAACGACCGGGACAGCTACCTTTC. It is translated as CASSKRPGQLPF.

This sequence joins TRBV27 and TRBJ2-7, with a tentative D call TRBD2 (7 bases). The V and J ends lost 6 bases and 4 bases respectively, with 19 bases between them. Germline CDR1 MNHEY, CDR2 SMNVEV (reference sequence). This CDR3 is built from 15 residues. The CDR3 DNA reads as TGTGCCAGCAGCCCTCTGGGGGGGGGCTCGTACGAGCAGTACTTC. This encodes CASSPLGGGSYEQYF.

The rearrangement links TRBV4-2 to TRBJ2-3, with TRBD2 identical over 8 bases. Germline trimming cut 10 bases from V and 0 bases from J; bases unmatched to any gene: 15. Per germline, CDR1 LGHNA and CDR2 YNFKEQ. This CDR3 has 17 residues. As DNA, the CDR3 is TGTGCCACCGGCGGTGGGCGGGGGGCCCTAAGCACAGATACGCAGTATTTT. Protein: CATGGGRGALSTDTQYF.

The chain combines TRBV27 with TRBJ1-1; D perhaps matches TRBD1 (6 bases). Germline assignment: CDR1 MNHEY and CDR2 SMNVEV (reference sequence). This CDR3 contains 13 residues. V lost 6 bases to trimming and J lost 3 bases, with 11 bases between them. The CDR3 region is CASRWGGYTEAFF. The DNA for the CDR3 is TGTGCCAGCAGGTGGGGGGGCTACACTGAAGCTTTCTTT.

CDR3 protein: CASSLDWGGGETQYF. In DNA form, the CDR3 reads TGTGCCAGCAGCTTGGATTGGGGGGGCGGGGAGACCCAGTACTTC. The chain is built from TRBV5-6 and TRBJ2-5, with a weak D call TRBD2 (7 bases). The length of the CDR3 is 15 residues. V was trimmed by 0 bases and J by 5 bases, leaving 14 bases between them. Germline V gene data show CDR1 as SGHDT and CDR2 as YYEEEE.

The CDR3 DNA sequence: TGTGCCAGTAGCATTATCCAACCTACCTATGGCTACACCTTC. The encoded protein is CASSIIQPTYGYTF. The chain is built from TRBV19 and TRBJ1-2; D is unresolved. The germline V and J ends were trimmed by 6 bases and 4 bases, with 15 bases remaining between them. Germline CDR1 and CDR2: LNHDA and SQIVND (reference sequence). The CDR3 runs to 14 residues. The full variable domain, with the rest looked up from reference TRBV19 and TRBJ1-2, is DGGITQSPKYLFRKEGQNVTLSCEQNLNHDAMYWYRQDPGQGLRLIYYSQIVNDFQKGDIAEGYSVSREKKESFPLTVTSAQKNPTAFYLCASSIIQPTYGYTFGSGTRLTVV.

The chain uses TRBV19 and TRBJ1-2; 12 bases match TRBD1. Per the germline V gene, CDR1 is LNHDA and CDR2 is SQIVND (reference sequence). CDR3 length: 14 residues. Trimming removed 3 bases from V and 7 bases from J; junction bases left unmatched: 3. CDR3 residues: CASSMGQGAGGYTF. In DNA form, the CDR3 reads TGTGCCAGTAGTATGGGACAGGGGGCAGGTGGCTACACCTTC.

V gene TRBV5-1 combines with J gene TRBJ2-1; possible D gene TRBD2, 6 bases. The germline V and J ends were trimmed by 2 bases and 5 bases, with 14 bases remaining between them. CDR3 length equals 15 residues. From germline, CDR1 is SGHRS and CDR2 YFSETQ. The CDR3 reads CASSLLAALHNEQFF. DNA of the CDR3: TGCGCCAGCAGCTTACTAGCCGCTCTACACAATGAGCAGTTCTTC.